This T cell receptor (beta chain) is from a study of cytomegalovirus exposure and HLA in healthy donors. Notes on the study in general: In a later analysis, parvovirus B19, influenza, CMV and Epstein-Barr virus appeared linked to several top co-occurrence clusters.

Germline assignment: CDR1 MGHRA and CDR2 YSYEKL. The CDR3 contains 15 residues. The V end was cut by 3 bases, the J end by 3 bases, with 14 bases between. The donors gave bone marrow, and they were healthy. These donors counted as nominally healthy when sampled, but unrecorded immune exposures were likely. Both 60 Vbeta primers and 13 Jbeta primers went into the PCR. Produced via immunoSEQ multiplex PCR; TCRdb's table is partial and in-frame only. Of 110,000 or so clones detected, 83% appear once; the ten largest clones hold roughly 6%. As concerns this clone: Its antigen is still unknown.

The chain recombines TRBV4-1 with TRBJ1-2, with D tentatively TRBD1 (6 bases). The TCR was taken from a man aged 18 to 29 in good health and CMV-seronegative. Sequencing was carried out using PBMCs. CDR3 sequence reads: CASSHVQGKDYGYTF. The CDR3 nucleotides read TGCGCCAGCAGCCATGTACAGGGTAAGGACTATGGCTACACCTTC.